One sample yielded the 31 T cell receptor beta chains listed below, sequenced in a study of blood T cell repertoires in COVID-19. Some clones are missing from TCRdb's copy, which holds only in-frame ones; the method was immunoSEQ multiplex PCR. The table includes some 120,000 clones, around four fifths detected once. The sample taken for sequencing was peripheral blood. Receptors originate from a human donor in a cohort sampled during active COVID-19.

A single count supports this clone. The chain combines TRBV6-5 with TRBJ2-2; maybe TRBD1 (5 bases). Germline values: CDR1 MNHEY, CDR2 SVGAGI. The CDR3 extends over 14 amino acids. V lost 6 bases, J lost 2 bases, and 10 bases lay in between. CDR3 in amino acids: CASRTTVNTGELFF. The CDR3 nucleotides are TGTGCCAGCAGGACGACAGTTAACACCGGGGAGCTGTTTTTT.

The genes are TRBV6-5 and TRBJ1-2; 7 positions agree with TRBD1. CDR1 and CDR2 (germline): MNHEY, SVGAGI. The J segment lost 5 bases and the V segment lost 4 bases, leaving 13 bases of the junction unmatched. This CDR3 comprises 16 residues. The CDR3 bases are TGTGCCAGCAGTTTAAGACAGGGCCGTTCTATATATGGCTACACCTTC. This codes for CASSLRQGRSIYGYTF.

The gene calls are TRBV7-2 and TRBJ1-2, with D uncertain. Trimming took 1 base from V and 8 from J, leaving 17 bases between them. The germline CDR1 and CDR2 sequences are SGHTA and FQGNSA. There are 15 residues in the CDR3. The CDR3 bases are TGTGCCAGCAGCTTAGTAGGCAGCGATCTCGAGGGCTACACCTTC. This translates into CASSLVGSDLEGYTF.

The J gene is TRBJ1-5, the V gene TRBV24-1; D is ambiguous. Germline V lookup: CDR1 KGHDR, CDR2 SFDVKD. This CDR3 is built from 17 residues. V was clipped by 3 bases and J by 5 bases, with 19 bases between them. CDR3 region: CATSDGLSWTKDQPQHF. CDR3 DNA sequence: TGTGCCACCAGTGATGGCCTTTCCTGGACTAAGGATCAGCCCCAGCATTTT.

The V call is TRBV29-1, the J call TRBJ2-6; D may be TRBD2 (5 bases). Per germline, CDR1 SQVTM and CDR2 ANQGSEA. This CDR3 has 15 amino acids. The germline V and J ends were trimmed by 2 bases and 4 bases, with 12 bases remaining between them. CDR3: CSVEIRGSGANVLTF. CDR3 nucleotide sequence: TGCAGCGTTGAAATAAGAGGGTCCGGGGCCAACGTCCTGACTTTC.

The V and J genes are TRBV6-2 or TRBV6-3 and TRBJ2-7; 9 positions agree with TRBD1. J lost 4 bases, V lost 2 bases, and 3 bases had no gene match. This CDR3 contains 14 residues. Germline V gene lookup returns CDR1 MNHEY and CDR2 SVGEGT. The CDR3 nucleotides are TGTGCCAGCAGTTACGGAGGACAGGGGTACGAGCAGTACTTC. Its protein is CASSYGGQGYEQYF.

The V call is TRBV4-3, the J call TRBJ1-2; TRBD1 matches 7 bases. The CDR3 sequence is 15 residues long. Germline CDR1 reads LGHNA; CDR2 reads YSLEER. After removal of 4 bases from V and 4 bases from J, the junction contained 9 bases not matched to a gene. The CDR3 DNA reads as TGCGCCAGCAGCCTAGTGGGACAGCGCATCTATGGCTACACCTTC. The encoded protein is CASSLVGQRIYGYTF.

J is TRBJ2-5 and V is TRBV15, with TRBD2 identical over 12 bases. The V and J ends lost 0 bases and 5 bases, in that order; junction bases with no gene match: 4. CDR1 LNHNV and CDR2 YYDKDF come from the germline V gene (reference sequence). This CDR3 has 16 amino acids. The CDR3 sequence is CATSRDLTSGRETQYF. In DNA form, the CDR3 reads TGTGCCACCAGCAGAGATCTCACTAGCGGGAGGGAGACCCAGTACTTC.

The genes are TRBV25-1 and TRBJ2-3; TRBD1 agrees at 8 bases. After removal of 10 bases from V and 4 bases from J, the junction contained 13 bases not matched to a gene. Germline loops: CDR1 MGHDK, CDR2 SYGVNS. CDR3 length equals 15 residues. The CDR3 spells CATQPGGEVADTQYF. CDR3 bases: TGTGCCACCCAACCAGGGGGCGAGGTCGCAGATACGCAGTATTTT.

Comment on this clone: A junction boundary mismatches the germline segment, possibly from a read error. The chain recombines TRBV3-1 (or the pseudogene TRBV3-2) with TRBJ2-5, with a possible D match to TRBD2 (5 bases). Germline loops: CDR1 LGHDT, CDR2 YNNKEL (reference sequence). CDR3 length equals 12 residues. This chain's CDR3 is CASSQDIRDLDF. The DNA of the CDR3 is TGTGCCAGCAGCCAAGATATTCGGGATTTGGACTTC.

This chain joins TRBV3-1 (or the pseudogene TRBV3-2) and TRBJ1-1, with D perhaps matching TRBD1 (6 bases). Between the trimmed V and J ends, which lost 4 bases and 5 bases, there was a span of 17 bases. This CDR3 comprises 15 residues. CDR1 is LGHDT, CDR2 YNNKEL, per germline (reference sequence). The CDR3 bases are TGTGCCAGCAGCCCCTACGGGGCTGACAGGACTGAAGCTTTCTTT. Translation: CASSPYGADRTEAFF.

This chain connects TRBV7-9 to TRBJ2-1; 7 positions agree with TRBD1. The V and J ends lost 4 bases and 7 bases, in that order; junction bases with no gene match: 10. The CDR3 has 15 residues. The germline V gene encodes CDR1 SEHNR and CDR2 FQNEAQ (reference sequence). This chain's CDR3 is CASSSRQGRGNEQFF. The CDR3 region has the DNA TGTGCCAGCAGCTCACGACAGGGTCGAGGGAATGAGCAGTTCTTC.

CDR3 nucleotides: TGTGCCAGCAGTCTAACAGGGGTCGGCACTGAAGCTTTCTTT. Its translation is CASSLTGVGTEAFF. This sequence joins TRBV6-2 or TRBV6-3 and TRBJ1-1, with 7 positions matching TRBD1. Germline values: CDR1 MNHEY, CDR2 SVGEGT. The CDR3 is 14 amino acids. V was clipped by 5 bases and J by 4 bases; unmatched bases: 7.

The DNA of the CDR3 is TGTGCCAGCAGTGAGTTCCGGGAGAAACTGTTTTTT. This encodes CASSEFREKLFF. The chain recombines TRBV6-1 with TRBJ1-4; the D is unclear. V lost 3 bases and J 11 bases, leaving 10 bases between the germline ends. This CDR3 spans 12 amino acids. CDR1 is MNHNS, CDR2 SASEGT, per germline.

The chain combines TRBV7-9 with TRBJ2-1, with 16 positions matching TRBD2. The CDR3 runs 18 residues. Germline V CDR1 and CDR2: SEHNR, FQNEAQ (reference sequence). J gave up 8 bases and V 5 bases, and 12 bases lay outside the gene matches. CDR3 DNA: TGTGCCAGCAGCCCTGGGACTAGCGGGAGGGCGGTCCGTCATGAGCAGTTCTTC. Its translation is CASSPGTSGRAVRHEQFF.

V gene TRBV9 combines with J gene TRBJ1-2, with D possibly matching TRBD1 (6 bases). This CDR3 is built from 15 residues. Germline-derived CDR1 and CDR2 are SGDLS and YYNGEE. Trimming stripped 6 bases from V and 7 bases from J, with 22 bases between. CDR3 in amino acids: CASTPNEGGGSGYTF. The CDR3 region has the DNA TGTGCCAGCACCCCAAATGAGGGAGGGGGGTCTGGCTACACCTTC. Filled out from reference TRBV9 and TRBJ1-2, the complete variable domain reads DSGVTQTPKHLITATGQRVTLRCSPRSGDLSVYWYQQSLDQGLQFLIQYYNGEERAKGNILERFSAQQFPDLHSELNLSSLELGDSALYFCASTPNEGGGSGYTFGSGTRLTVV.

The J gene is TRBJ1-1, the V gene TRBV10-3; TRBD1 matches at 11 bases. The V and J ends lost 9 bases and 4 bases, in that order; junction bases with no gene match: 4. CDR3 length: 13 amino acids. From germline, CDR1 is ENHRY and CDR2 SYGVKD. CDR3 in DNA: TGTGCCATTACCGGGACAGGGGGCACTGAAGCTTTCTTT. Protein: CAITGTGGTEAFF.

V is TRBV5-4 and J is TRBJ1-1, with TRBD1 matching 9 bases. Looked up from germline, CDR1 is SGHNT and CDR2 is YYREEE (reference sequence). The CDR3 is 13 residues long. The trim removed 4 bases at V and 8 bases at J, leaving 6 bases unmatched. The CDR3 DNA reads TGTGCCAGCAGCCTGGGACAGGGAAGCGAAGCTTTCTTT. Protein sequence: CASSLGQGSEAFF.

This clone was counted between two and nine times. The gene calls are TRBV5-5 and TRBJ2-7; tentative D call: TRBD2 (6 bases). CDR3 length equals 13 residues. The ends were cut back, 0 bases at V and 7 bases at J, with 11 bases in the middle. Germline values: CDR1 SGHKS, CDR2 YYEKEE (reference sequence). In DNA, the CDR3 is TGTGCCAGCAGCTTGGCACGGGGAGGAGAGCAGTACTTC. This codes for CASSLARGGEQYF.

The chain carries TRBV30 and TRBJ1-2; 7 nucleotides align to TRBD1. This CDR3 is 11 amino acids long. V was pared by 3 bases and J by 7 bases, with 2 bases of the junction left unmatched. CDR1 GTSNPN and CDR2 SVGIG come from the germline V gene (reference sequence). Here the CDR3 DNA reads TGTGCCTGGAGACAGGGGCTTGGCTACACCTTC. This sequence encodes CAWRQGLGYTF.

The rearrangement links TRBV2 to TRBJ1-2; 7 bases are shared with TRBD1. The CDR3 runs 13 residues. CDR1 SNHLY and CDR2 FYNNEI come from the germline V gene. Unmatched junction bases numbered 6, after V lost 5 bases and J lost 6 bases. For the CDR3, the DNA is TGTGCCAGCAGTCCACAGGGGCGGGATGGCTACACCTTC. Its translation is CASSPQGRDGYTF.

This chain links TRBV4-3 with TRBJ1-1; TRBD1 matches 8 bases. The V gene end was trimmed by 0 bases and the J gene end by 4 bases; junction bases not matched to a gene: 7. CDR1 LGHNA and CDR2 YSLEER come from the germline V gene. The CDR3 covers 16 residues. The DNA for the CDR3 is TGCGCCAGCAGCCAAGATCCGCAGGGGGCGCGCACTGAAGCTTTCTTT. Translated, it gives CASSQDPQGARTEAFF.

The chain employs TRBV11-2 and TRBJ2-1; TRBD2 aligns across 12 bases. The CDR3 length is 18 residues. J lost 5 bases, V lost 8 bases, and 16 bases had no gene match. Germline V gene lookup returns CDR1 SGHAT and CDR2 FQNNGV. The CDR3 loop reads CASSLLAGGRVIDNEQFF. Written as DNA, the CDR3 is TGTGCCAGCTCCCTGCTAGCGGGGGGGCGGGTCATAGACAATGAGCAGTTCTTC.

The genes are TRBV5-1 and TRBJ1-3; no reliable D call. Germline V gene lookup returns CDR1 SGHRS and CDR2 YFSETQ. Trimming left V 4 bases short and J 2 bases short, with 10 bases between. The CDR3 runs to 14 residues. The CDR3 protein is CASSGGAAGNTIYF. CDR3 bases: TGCGCCAGCAGCGGTGGAGCGGCTGGAAACACCATATATTTT.

The CDR3 region has the DNA TGTGCCAGCAGAGCCAACAGGGAGACTGAAGCTTTCTTT. Residues: CASRANRETEAFF. J is TRBJ1-1 and V is TRBV2; a possible D gene is TRBD1 (6 bases). V shed 6 bases and J shed 5 bases, with 13 bases lying between them. The CDR3 length is 13 residues. CDR1 and CDR2 (germline): SNHLY, FYNNEI.

This clone turned up a few times. The chain combines TRBV19 with TRBJ1-2, with D unresolved. CDR1 and CDR2 from the germline V gene are LNHDA and SQIVND (reference sequence). The CDR3 runs to 18 residues. V dropped 7 bases and J dropped 7 bases, with 31 bases sitting between them. The CDR3 loop reads CASIPSNGQALFEGGYTF. The CDR3 region has the DNA TGTGCCAGTATTCCCTCGAACGGCCAGGCGCTATTCGAGGGTGGCTACACCTTC.

This chain links TRBV7-2 with TRBJ1-5; D unclear. Germline-derived CDR1 and CDR2 are SGHTA and FQGNSA. The CDR3 runs to 13 residues. V dropped 2 bases and J dropped 3 bases, with 5 bases sitting between them. The CDR3 DNA sequence: TGTGCCAGCAGCTTATATCCCAATCAGCCCCAGCATTTT. It is translated as CASSLYPNQPQHF.

The CDR3 sequence: CASSTGAGNSNQPQHF. The DNA of the CDR3 is TGTGCCAGTAGTACAGGGGCCGGTAATAGCAATCAGCCCCAGCATTTT. The rearrangement links TRBV19 to TRBJ1-5; D is possibly TRBD1 (6 bases). Trimming removed 4 bases at V and 0 bases at J, with 13 bases between. The germline V gene encodes CDR1 LNHDA and CDR2 SQIVND (reference sequence). CDR3 length: 16 residues. Filled out from reference TRBV19 and TRBJ1-5, the complete variable domain reads DGGITQSPKYLFRKEGQNVTLSCEQNLNHDAMYWYRQDPGQGLRLIYYSQIVNDFQKGDIAEGYSVSREKKESFPLTVTSAQKNPTAFYLCASSTGAGNSNQPQHFGDGTRLSIL.

The chain recombines TRBV5-1 with TRBJ2-1, with 8 bases fitting TRBD2. J gave up 10 bases and V 2 bases, and 8 bases lay outside the gene matches. This CDR3 comprises 14 residues. CDR1 is SGHRS and CDR2 is YFSETQ in the germline V gene. CDR3: CASSFGLAAGEQFF. CDR3 bases: TGCGCCAGCAGCTTCGGACTAGCAGCAGGCGAGCAGTTCTTC.

The chain links TRBV2 to TRBJ2-2, with D tentatively TRBD1 (6 bases). CDR1 is SNHLY, CDR2 FYNNEI, per germline. Trimming cost V 8 bases and J 8 bases, with 12 bases left between them. The CDR3 spans 12 residues. The chain's CDR3 is CASSRDRGELFF. CDR3 nucleotides: TGTGCCAGCTCCCGCGACAGGGGGGAGCTGTTTTTT.

V and J are TRBV5-1 and TRBJ2-3; TRBD2 matches 7 bases. V was pared by 1 base and J by 5 bases, with 7 bases of the junction left unmatched. The CDR3 contains 15 residues. The germline V gene encodes CDR1 SGHRS and CDR2 YFSETQ. CDR3 nucleotide sequence: TGCGCCAGCAGCTTGCATGGGGGGGATAGAGATACGCAGTATTTT. Its protein is CASSLHGGDRDTQYF. Supplemented by reference TRBV5-1 and TRBJ2-3, the full variable domain reads KAGVTQTPRYLIKTRGQQVTLSCSPISGHRSVSWYQQTPGQGLQFLFEYFSETQRNKGNFPGRFSGRQFSNSRSEMNVSTLELGDSALYLCASSLHGGDRDTQYFGPGTRLTVL.